The clone carrying this T cell receptor (beta chain) was detected a few times. Generated by immunoSEQ multiplex PCR, the TCRdb table keeps only in-frame clones and is missing some. The sample includes approximately 8,000 clones, 25% to 35% of them seen just once. This record comes from a study of sequential checkpoint blockade in melanoma. Treatment denoted: randomized to nivolumab then ipilimumab (arm A) or the reverse (arm B). CDR3 length: 13 amino acids. Trimming left V 1 base short and J 0 bases short, with 6 bases between. Looked up from germline, CDR1 is SQVTM and CDR2 is ANQGSEA. The clonotype was recovered from a human donor with melanoma. This sample comprised tumor tissue (inferred from file names), obtained from a patient given nivolumab and ipilimumab in sequence. This chain uses TRBV29-1 with TRBJ1-1; D not resolved. The CDR3 DNA sequence: TGCAGCGTTGAAGTTTCGGTGAACACTGAAGCTTTCTTT. It encodes CSVEVSVNTEAFF. Full variable domain (outside the CDR3, taken from reference TRBV29-1 and TRBJ1-1): SAVISQKPSRDICQRGTSLTIQCQVDSQVTMMFWYRQQPGQSLTLIATANQGSEATYESGFVIDKFPISRPNLTFSTLTVSNMSPEDSSIYLCSVEVSVNTEAFFGQGTRLTVV.